One sample yielded the 21 T cell receptor beta chains listed below, sequenced in a study of beta chain features in type 1 diabetes. The sequenced template was cDNA made from the entire isolated RNA. Libraries were prepared by immunoSEQ multiplex PCR; TCRdb keeps only in-frame clonotypes and omits some of them. The table includes about 360,000 clones, roughly 12% detected once. Sequences were obtained from naive CD4+ T cells from blood. The receptors were gathered from a man younger than 35 in good health.

CDR3 coding DNA: TGCAGCGTTGAGGCCCGACAGGGAGTGGGGGCGTACGAGCAGTACTTC. It is translated as CSVEARQGVGAYEQYF. The J gene is TRBJ2-7, the V gene TRBV29-1; 7 bases match TRBD1. Germline CDR1 SQVTM, CDR2 ANQGSEA. Losses at the gene ends were 3 bases for V and 4 bases for J; bases not matched to a gene: 15. CDR3 length: 16 amino acids.

This clone was seen only a few times. The rearrangement uses TRBV7-6 and TRBJ1-1; D gene unclear. The V gene lost 1 base and the J gene lost 5 bases, with 8 bases spanning the gap. CDR1 is SGHVS, CDR2 FNYEAQ, per germline. The CDR3 loop spans 13 amino acids. The CDR3 region is CASSLEISTEAFF. The CDR3 coding sequence is TGTGCCAGCAGCTTAGAGATCAGTACTGAAGCTTTCTTT.

This clone was observed a handful of times. The CDR3 nucleotides read TGTGCCAGCAGCTTAGTCGGGGTGAACACTGAAGCTTTCTTT. It specifies CASSLVGVNTEAFF. The chain employs TRBV7-2 and TRBJ1-1; unclear D gene. CDR3 length: 14 residues. Deletions cut 1 base from V and 0 bases from J, with 6 bases between. The germline gives CDR1 SGHTA, CDR2 FQGNSA.

This clone was counted only a few times. V gene TRBV7-9 combines with J gene TRBJ2-1, with D maybe TRBD1 (6 bases). The CDR3 covers 13 residues. CDR1 is SEHNR, CDR2 FQNEAQ, per germline (reference sequence). V was clipped by 6 bases and J by 8 bases, with 14 bases between them. The CDR3 loop is CASRGQSPYEQFF. CDR3 sequence (DNA): TGTGCCAGCAGAGGACAGTCCCCCTATGAGCAGTTCTTC.

This clone was picked up one time. The junction does not match germline at one end; this may be a read error. The chain uses TRBV2 and TRBJ1-5, with 9 bases that match TRBD1. Germline CDR1 reads SNHLY; CDR2 reads FYNNEI. The CDR3 is made up of 16 amino acids. As DNA, the CDR3 is TGTGCCAGCAGCGAAGGGACAGGGAGTGGCAATCAGCCCCAGCATTTT. It codes for CASSEGTGSGNQPQHF. The entire variable domain, with the rest obtained from reference TRBV2 and TRBJ1-5, is as follows: EPEVTQTPSHQVTQMGQEVILRCVPISNHLYFYWYRQILGQKVEFLVSFYNNEISEKSEIFDDQFSVERPDGSNFTLKIRSTKLEDSAMYFCASSEGTGSGNQPQHFGDGTRLSIL.

This chain joins TRBV6-4 and TRBJ1-1, with D hard to call. The germline V gene encodes CDR1 MRHNA and CDR2 SNTAGT. V was clipped by 9 bases and J by 1 base, with 12 bases between them. The length of the CDR3 is 13 residues. In nucleotides, the CDR3 is TGTGCCAGTCGGAGGGAAGGGAACACTGAAGCTTTCTTT. Residues: CASRREGNTEAFF.

Notes on this clone: The same CDR3 also results from other DNA sequences found in this sample. The rearrangement uses TRBV6-5 and TRBJ1-1; possibly TRBD1 for D (6 bases). Germline lookup yields CDR1 MNHEY and CDR2 SVGAGI. The V end was cut by 6 bases, the J end by 1 base, with 15 bases between. The CDR3 runs 15 residues. The CDR3 bases are TGTGCCAGCAGCCGAGGGGGGGGCGGGAACACTGAAGCTTTCTTT. Translated: CASSRGGGGNTEAFF.

The chain couples TRBV28 to TRBJ1-1, with D unclear. V lost 4 bases and J lost 5, with 17 bases in between. Germline CDR1 is MDHEN and CDR2 is SYDVKM. The CDR3 totals 15 residues. The CDR3 spells CASSSPAEGRTEAFF. The CDR3 coding sequence is TGTGCCAGCAGTTCTCCAGCCGAGGGTAGGACTGAAGCTTTCTTT. Supplemented by reference TRBV28 and TRBJ1-1, the full variable domain reads DVKVTQSSRYLVKRTGEKVFLECVQDMDHENMFWYRQDPGLGLRLIYFSYDVKMKEKGDIPEGYSVSREKKERFSLILESASTNQTSMYLCASSSPAEGRTEAFFGQGTRLTVV.

This clone turned up a few times. This rearrangement joins TRBV13 to TRBJ2-1; D is ambiguous. CDR1 and CDR2 from the germline V gene are PRHDT and FYEKMQ (reference sequence). V gave up 0 bases and J gave up 3 bases, with 9 bases separating them. The CDR3 is 15 amino acids. CDR3 loop: CASSLGRLRYNEQFF. The CDR3 bases are TGTGCCAGCAGCTTAGGGAGACTCCGCTACAATGAGCAGTTCTTC. The whole variable domain, remainder taken from reference TRBV13 and TRBJ2-1, is AAGVIQSPRHLIKEKRETATLKCYPIPRHDTVYWYQQGPGQDPQFLISFYEKMQSDKGSIPDRFSAQQFSDYHSELNMSSLELGDSALYFCASSLGRLRYNEQFFGPGTRLTVL.

This sequence joins TRBV10-3 and TRBJ1-6; D remains unclear. The CDR3 length is 16 residues. CDR1 and CDR2 from the germline V gene are ENHRY and SYGVKD. Deletions cut 3 bases from V and 0 bases from J, with 9 bases between. Here the CDR3 DNA reads TGTGCCATCAGTGAATCCCCGAGCTCCTATAATTCACCCCTCCACTTT. Amino acid sequence: CAISESPSSYNSPLHF.

The V gene is TRBV4-1, the J gene TRBJ2-3; D remains unclear. The CDR3 consists of 17 residues. V lost 1 base, J lost 2 bases, and 16 bases lay in between. Germline lookup yields CDR1 MGHRA and CDR2 YSYEKL. CDR3 DNA sequence: TGCGCCAGCAGCCAAGGTTCTTTAATAGTCCACACAGATACGCAGTATTTT. Amino acids: CASSQGSLIVHTDTQYF.

V and J are TRBV2 and TRBJ1-5; unclear D gene. The CDR3 totals 14 residues. V gave up 6 bases and J gave up 1 base, with 10 bases separating them. CDR1 and CDR2 from the germline V gene are SNHLY and FYNNEI. The chain's CDR3 is CASSPLGSNQPQHF. In DNA, the CDR3 is TGTGCCAGCAGCCCCCTCGGGAGCAATCAGCCCCAGCATTTT.

The J gene is TRBJ2-1, the V gene TRBV18; perhaps TRBD1 as D (6 bases). Looked up from germline, CDR1 is KGHSH and CDR2 is LQKENI. The CDR3 contains 14 residues. Trimming removed 3 bases at V and 10 bases at J, with 16 bases between. In DNA, the CDR3 is TGTGCCAGCTCACCCAGGGACACACTGGGGGAGCAGTTCTTC. Amino acid sequence: CASSPRDTLGEQFF.

The chain links TRBV7-9 to TRBJ1-3; possibly TRBD1 for D (5 bases). The CDR3 runs 14 residues. Trimming left V 3 bases short and J 12 bases short, with 18 bases between. Germline CDR1 SEHNR, CDR2 FQNEAQ (reference sequence). CDR3 protein: CASSFRDARRGIYF. CDR3 sequence (DNA): TGTGCCAGCAGCTTCCGGGACGCCCGGAGGGGCATATATTTT. The full variable domain, completed using reference TRBV7-9 and TRBJ1-3, is DTGVSQNPRHKITKRGQNVTFRCDPISEHNRLYWYRQTLGQGPEFLTYFQNEAQLEKSRLLSDRFSAERPKGSFSTLEIQRTEQGDSAMYLCASSFRDARRGIYFGEGSWLTVV.

The rearrangement uses TRBV9 and TRBJ2-5; 12 bases fit TRBD1. V was clipped by 0 bases and J by 5 bases; unmatched bases: 11. The CDR3 loop spans 18 amino acids. Germline CDR1 SGDLS, CDR2 YYNGEE. The CDR3 sequence is CASSVGVRDRGHVETQYF. The CDR3, as DNA: TGTGCCAGCAGCGTAGGGGTTCGGGACAGGGGGCATGTGGAGACCCAGTACTTC.

The chain uses TRBV30 and TRBJ2-5; 9 bases map to TRBD2. Germline lookup yields CDR1 GTSNPN and CDR2 SVGIG (reference sequence). This CDR3 is built from 14 residues. V shed 5 bases, J shed 0 bases, and the junction held 4 bases outside the gene matches. DNA for the CDR3: TGTGCCTGGGCGGGGGGGTACAACCAAGAGACCCAGTACTTC. Amino acids: CAWAGGYNQETQYF.

Remarks on this clone: One junction end does not reproduce the germline sequence, and a read error may be involved. This sequence joins TRBV7-9 and TRBJ2-7; D tentatively fits TRBD1 or TRBD2 (5 bases each). Germline CDR1 reads SEHNR; CDR2 reads FQNEAQ (reference sequence). This CDR3 contains 11 residues. The CDR3 nucleotides read TGTGCGAGCAGGGAGAACTACGAGCAGTACTTC. This codes for CASRENYEQYF.

This clone has only a few counts. Additional DNA sequences in this sample encode the identical CDR3. The chain has TRBV9 and TRBJ2-3, with a possible D match to TRBD2 (6 bases). V lost 0 bases, J lost 1 base, and 9 bases lay in between. The CDR3 spans 15 residues. CDR1 and CDR2 (germline): SGDLS, YYNGEE. CDR3: CASSVEGGGTDTQYF. CDR3 coding DNA: TGTGCCAGCAGCGTAGAGGGCGGGGGCACAGATACGCAGTATTTT.

This clone was seen a handful of times. V is TRBV29-1 and J is TRBJ2-2; TRBD1 aligns across 8 bases. This CDR3 contains 15 residues. Germline V gene data show CDR1 as SQVTM and CDR2 as ANQGSEA. The V gene end was trimmed by 6 bases and the J gene end by 0 bases; junction bases not matched to a gene: 6. DNA of the CDR3: TGCAGCGTCAAACGGACAGGGACGAACACCGGGGAGCTGTTTTTT. It specifies CSVKRTGTNTGELFF.

This clone was detected only a few times. This chain uses TRBV28 with TRBJ1-2, with D possibly TRBD1 on 5 matching bases. Germline assignment: CDR1 MDHEN and CDR2 SYDVKM. This CDR3 comprises 13 residues. V lost 6 bases, J lost 2 bases, and 10 bases lay in between. Here the CDR3 reads CASRSDTNYGYTF. The CDR3 region has the DNA TGTGCCAGCAGGTCGGACACCAACTATGGCTACACCTTC.

The chain is built from TRBV6-1 and TRBJ2-7; the match to TRBD1 covers 7 bases. The CDR3 runs to 15 residues. Germline V gene data show CDR1 as MNHNS and CDR2 as SASEGT. The ends lost 3 bases at V and 1 base at J; junction bases unmatched: 6. The CDR3: CASSDRGQISYEQYF. The CDR3, as DNA: TGTGCCAGCAGTGATAGGGGACAGATATCCTACGAGCAGTACTTC.